The rows below give T cell receptor beta chains drawn from one sample of a study of blood T cell repertoires in COVID-19. The data were produced by immunoSEQ multiplex PCR, yet TCRdb's version contains in-frame clones alone and is incomplete. The data hold about 220,000 clones, with around four fifths observed a single time. The specimen was PBMCs or T cells enriched from blood (not recorded which). The origin of the receptors is a woman in her thirties or forties who had been exposed to COVID-19. The CDR3 runs from the conserved cysteine through the conserved F or W. Fields, in order: clone size, V gene, J gene, D gene, CDR3 DNA, CDR3 protein. D genes are given only for firm matches. Clone size, where shown, is once, few, many, or a class for clones that have expanded.

NA,TRBV14,TRBJ2-7,NA,TGTGCCAGCAGCCAAGGGGGCTATTCCCACGAGCAGTACTTC,CASSQGGYSHEQYF
NA,TRBV11-2,TRBJ1-2,TRBD1,TGTGCCAGCAGCCCCATCCGGAGGCGGGGACAGAACTATGGCTACACCTTC,CASSPIRRRGQNYGYTF
few,TRBV7-6,TRBJ2-5,NA,TGTGCCAGCAGCTTATTAGTGTCCGGGACATCGGCCCGAGAGACCCAGTACTTC,CASSLLVSGTSARETQYF
NA,TRBV19,TRBJ2-6,TRBD1,TGTGCCAGTAGTCGTCCCGGGACAGGGATGGGCTCTGGGGCCAACGTCCTGACTTTC,CASSRPGTGMGSGANVLTF
NA,TRBV9,TRBJ2-5,NA,TGTGCCAGCAGCCCCGGGGGTGAGGAGACCCAGTACTTC,CASSPGGEETQYF
once,TRBV10-3,TRBJ1-2,NA,TGTGCCGTAGGGGAGGGAGTAATCGGAAACTATGGCTACACCTTC,CAVGEGVIGNYGYTF
once,TRBV27,TRBJ1-4,NA,TGTGCCAGCAGTTCCGGACATACTCGTGAAAAACTGTTTTTT,CASSSGHTREKLFF
few,TRBV6-5,TRBJ2-1,TRBD1,TGTGCCAGCCGCGAGAGGGGGCGCAATGAGCAGTTCTTC,CASRERGRNEQFF
NA,TRBV3-1/TRBV3-2,TRBJ1-5,NA,TGTGCCAGCAGCCTCCGTGAGGTTCACCAGCCCCAGCATTTT,CASSLREVHQPQHF
NA,TRBV27,TRBJ1-3,NA,TGTGCCAGCAGTTTATCGGGAGAGGGCTCTGGAAACACCATATATTTT,CASSLSGEGSGNTIYF
NA,TRBV4-2,TRBJ1-2,NA,TGTGCCAGCAGCCAAGATGGAGTCAGGGCTGGTGGCTACACCTTC,CASSQDGVRAGGYTF
NA,TRBV9,TRBJ1-3,NA,TGTGCCAGCAGCCCCTCACAGGGAGGAAACACCATATATTTT,CASSPSQGGNTIYF
few,TRBV9,TRBJ2-2,TRBD1,TGTGCCAGCAGCCCGAGGGCGGGACAGGGAGGCACCGGGGAGCTGTTTTTT,CASSPRAGQGGTGELFF